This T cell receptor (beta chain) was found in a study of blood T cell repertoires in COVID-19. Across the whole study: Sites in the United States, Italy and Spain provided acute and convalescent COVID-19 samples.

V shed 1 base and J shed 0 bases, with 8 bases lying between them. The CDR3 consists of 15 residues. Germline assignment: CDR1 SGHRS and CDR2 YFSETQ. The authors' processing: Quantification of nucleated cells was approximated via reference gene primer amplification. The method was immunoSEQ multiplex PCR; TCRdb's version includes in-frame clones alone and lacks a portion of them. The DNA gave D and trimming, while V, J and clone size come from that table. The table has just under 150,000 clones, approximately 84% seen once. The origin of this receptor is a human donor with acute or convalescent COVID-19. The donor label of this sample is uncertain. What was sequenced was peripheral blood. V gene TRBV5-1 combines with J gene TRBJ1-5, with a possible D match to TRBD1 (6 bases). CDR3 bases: TGCGCCAGCAGCTTGACAGGGCTTAGCAATCAGCCCCAGCATTTT. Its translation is CASSLTGLSNQPQHF.